This paragraph covers one T cell receptor beta chain sequence. Antigen specificity is unknown. This record comes from a study of immune cell composition in non-small cell lung cancer. The study, taken as a whole, reports: About 75% of squamous and about 31% of adenocarcinoma cases had tumour-associated clones >0.5%.

Per the germline V gene, CDR1 is SGDLS and CDR2 is YYNGEE. The CDR3 sequence is 15 residues long. J gave up 3 bases and V 4 bases, and 10 bases lay outside the gene matches. Data came from immunoSEQ multiplex PCR; TCRdb stores just in-frame clones and leaves some out. This sample has 14,000 to 15,000 clones; under 75% occur once, and the top ten carry about 7.5%. The rearrangement uses TRBV9 and TRBJ2-7, with 7 bases aligning to TRBD2. Source material: lung tumor tissue. This receptor was identified in a human donor with non-small cell lung cancer. CDR3 bases: TGTGCCAGCAGCCCCCGGGACTACAGTAACTACGAGCAGTACTTC. Translating it yields CASSPRDYSNYEQYF.